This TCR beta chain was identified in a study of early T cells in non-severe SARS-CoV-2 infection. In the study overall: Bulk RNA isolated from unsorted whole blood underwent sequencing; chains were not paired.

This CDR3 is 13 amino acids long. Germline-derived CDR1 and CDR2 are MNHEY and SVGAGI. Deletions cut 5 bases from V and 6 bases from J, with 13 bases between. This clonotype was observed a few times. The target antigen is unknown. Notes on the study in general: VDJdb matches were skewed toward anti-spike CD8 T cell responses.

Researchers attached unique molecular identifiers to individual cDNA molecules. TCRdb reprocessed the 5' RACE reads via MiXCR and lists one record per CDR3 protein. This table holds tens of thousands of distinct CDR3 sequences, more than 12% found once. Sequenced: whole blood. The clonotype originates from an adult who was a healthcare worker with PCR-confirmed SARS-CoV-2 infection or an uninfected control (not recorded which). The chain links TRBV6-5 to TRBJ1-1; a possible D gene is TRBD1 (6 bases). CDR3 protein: CASSVQGWAEAFF. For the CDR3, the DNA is TGTGCCAGCAGTGTACAGGGCTGGGCTGAAGCTTTCTTT.